This is a list of T cell receptor beta chains from one sample in a study of blood T cell repertoires in COVID-19. Profiling relied on immunoSEQ multiplex PCR, and the TCRdb table lists in-frame clones only, not all of them. The data show about 250,000 clones, about 86% seen once. Sequenced material: peripheral blood. The receptors originated from a man older than 75 with acute or convalescent COVID-19. Both conserved end residues are part of each CDR3. A D gene is named only where the DNA matches it firmly. Some rows have no size entry. The others give once, few or many, or a class for an expanded clone.

abundance: -; d_gene: -; v_gene: TRBV7-9; j_gene: TRBJ1-1; CDR3nt: TGTGCCAGCAGCCCCCTCACTGAAGCTTTCTTT; CDR3aa: CASSPLTEAFF
abundance: -; d_gene: TRBD1; v_gene: TRBV18; j_gene: TRBJ1-1; CDR3nt: TGTGCCAGCTCACCTTTCCCGGGACAGGGGGGAAGGAACACTGAAGCTTTCTTT; CDR3aa: CASSPFPGQGGRNTEAFF
abundance: -; d_gene: TRBD1; v_gene: TRBV6-6; j_gene: TRBJ1-3; CDR3nt: TGTGCCAGCAGTTACAAGGACAGGGTCTCTGGAAACACCATATATTTT; CDR3aa: CASSYKDRVSGNTIYF
abundance: -; d_gene: TRBD2; v_gene: TRBV5-1; j_gene: TRBJ2-3; CDR3nt: TGCGCCAGCAGCTTGGTTCTAGCGGGACCAGATACGCAGTATTTT; CDR3aa: CASSLVLAGPDTQYF
abundance: -; d_gene: -; v_gene: TRBV18; j_gene: TRBJ1-6; CDR3nt: TGTGCCAGCTCACGCCTCGAACAGGTGAAGAATTCACCCCTCCACTTT; CDR3aa: CASSRLEQVKNSPLHF
abundance: once; d_gene: -; v_gene: TRBV29-1; j_gene: TRBJ1-4; CDR3nt: TGCAGCGCGGGCCGTGCAACTAATGAAAAACTGTTTTTT; CDR3aa: CSAGRATNEKLFF
abundance: -; d_gene: TRBD1; v_gene: TRBV5-4; j_gene: TRBJ1-1; CDR3nt: TGTGCCAGCAGCTGGGACAGGGCGAACACTGAAGCTTTCTTT; CDR3aa: CASSWDRANTEAFF
abundance: -; d_gene: -; v_gene: TRBV9; j_gene: TRBJ2-6; CDR3nt: TGTGCCACCCTAGAAGGGATGAGGGTTGGGGCCAACGTCCTGACTTTC; CDR3aa: CATLEGMRVGANVLTF
abundance: -; d_gene: -; v_gene: TRBV25-1; j_gene: TRBJ1-4; CDR3nt: TGTGCCAGCAGTGTCTCTGGCGGATCTAATGAAAAACTGTTTTTT; CDR3aa: CASSVSGGSNEKLFF
abundance: -; d_gene: TRBD1; v_gene: TRBV19; j_gene: TRBJ2-2; CDR3nt: TGTGCCAGTAGTTTCTCAGGGGGCGGTGGGGAGCTGTTTTTT; CDR3aa: CASSFSGGGGELFF
abundance: few; d_gene: -; v_gene: TRBV7-3; j_gene: TRBJ2-6; CDR3nt: TGTGCCAGCAGCTTGACGGGGGGCGCACCCTCTGGGGCCAACGTCCTGACTTTC; CDR3aa: CASSLTGGAPSGANVLTF
abundance: -; d_gene: TRBD1; v_gene: TRBV13; j_gene: TRBJ2-3; CDR3nt: TGTGCCAGCAGCTTGACAGGGGGGGGCACAGATACGCAGTATTTT; CDR3aa: CASSLTGGGTDTQYF
abundance: -; d_gene: -; v_gene: TRBV6-2/TRBV6-3; j_gene: TRBJ2-7; CDR3nt: TGTGCCAGCAGCCCCCGGGGGGCCGGGGGCGAGGGCGAGCAGTACTTC; CDR3aa: CASSPRGAGGEGEQYF
abundance: -; d_gene: TRBD2; v_gene: TRBV4-3; j_gene: TRBJ2-1; CDR3nt: TGCGCCAGCAGCCACCTCGGGAGGGGAGGTGAGCAGTTCTTC; CDR3aa: CASSHLGRGGEQFF
abundance: -; d_gene: -; v_gene: TRBV2; j_gene: TRBJ1-1; CDR3nt: TGTGCCAGCACGGAAGGGGCGTATTTGAACACTGAAGCTTTCTTT; CDR3aa: CASTEGAYLNTEAFF
abundance: -; d_gene: -; v_gene: TRBV11-2; j_gene: TRBJ2-3; CDR3nt: TGTGCCAGCAGCTTATACAGGAATACAGATACGCAGTATTTT; CDR3aa: CASSLYRNTDTQYF
abundance: -; d_gene: -; v_gene: TRBV27; j_gene: TRBJ1-3; CDR3nt: TGTGCCAGCAGTTTAAGGGGGGGGATGGCTGGAAACACCATATATTTT; CDR3aa: CASSLRGGMAGNTIYF
abundance: -; d_gene: -; v_gene: TRBV28; j_gene: TRBJ2-5; CDR3nt: TGTGCCAGCATCCTCAACGGAGGTTCTGAGACCCAGTACTTC; CDR3aa: CASILNGGSETQYF
abundance: few; d_gene: -; v_gene: TRBV7-3; j_gene: TRBJ2-1; CDR3nt: TGTGCCAGCAGCTTAACGGGCGGGCAGACCTACAATGAGCAGTTCTTC; CDR3aa: CASSLTGGQTYNEQFF
abundance: -; d_gene: TRBD1; v_gene: TRBV6-2/TRBV6-3; j_gene: TRBJ1-1; CDR3nt: TGTGCCAGCAGTCGTGGCATTCCCGGGACAGGGGGAACCACTGAAGCTTTCTTT; CDR3aa: CASSRGIPGTGGTTEAFF
abundance: -; d_gene: -; v_gene: TRBV5-4; j_gene: TRBJ2-5; CDR3nt: TGTGCCAGCAGCGCCATAAGTAGTCAAGAGACCCAGTACTTC; CDR3aa: CASSAISSQETQYF
abundance: -; d_gene: TRBD1; v_gene: TRBV7-3; j_gene: TRBJ2-7; CDR3nt: TGTGCCAGCAGCTTAGGTCAGGGGGCACCCTACGAGCAGTACTTC; CDR3aa: CASSLGQGAPYEQYF
abundance: -; d_gene: TRBD1; v_gene: TRBV6-5; j_gene: TRBJ2-7; CDR3nt: TGTGCCAGCAGTTCAGATCGGACAGGGGGTTACGAGCAGTACTTC; CDR3aa: CASSSDRTGGYEQYF